The entry that follows covers one T cell receptor beta chain sequence. This entry belongs to a study of blood T cells in healthy people across ages. Study-wide background: Through template switching, about one barcoded beta molecule was captured per two T cells, as measured in model experiments.

Germline assignment: CDR1 DFQATT and CDR2 SNEGSKA (reference sequence). This CDR3 has 14 residues. Roughly 10 milliliters was the volume of peripheral blood drawn from each donor. The use of a sample-barcoded 5' primer and a J-beta primer mix characterized a second PCR of roughly 7 to 12 cycles. Unique molecular identifiers of 12 random nucleotides labeled each cDNA. TCRdb analysed the 5' RACE reads with MiXCR anew, one entry per CDR3 protein. The sample lists 800,000 to 900,000 distinct CDR3 sequences; around two thirds were seen once. The sequenced material came from blood. The TCR comes from a man younger than 40 in good health. The chain has TRBV20-1 and TRBJ2-4; no reliable D call. The J call may be mistaken, given a closer DNA end match to TRBJ2-7. The DNA of the CDR3 is TGCAGTGCTAGAGCCCCGAGGCAGACCTACGAGCAGTACTTC. This encodes CSARAPRQTYEQYF.